Below are 32 T cell receptor beta chains sequenced from a single sample in a study of blood T cell repertoires in COVID-19. Sequencing used immunoSEQ multiplex PCR; TCRdb keeps in-frame clones, though not all of them. The profile covers 240,000 or so clones, with roughly 90% appearing a single time and 6.2% taken by the ten largest. Sequenced input: peripheral blood. These receptors were obtained from a man in his sixties with acute or convalescent COVID-19.

This chain connects TRBV11-2 to TRBJ2-1; 7 bases fit TRBD2. J was trimmed by 9 bases and V by 6 bases; bases with no gene match: 11. The CDR3 covers 14 residues. The germline V gene has CDR1 SGHAT and CDR2 FQNNGV. CDR3 sequence (DNA): TGTGCCAGCAGTTTGGGCGGGAGTGGTAGTGAGCAGTTCTTC. As protein: CASSLGGSGSEQFF.

In this sample, this clone turned up once. The gene calls are TRBV5-4 and TRBJ1-1; 8 bases line up with TRBD1. Germline loops: CDR1 SGHNT, CDR2 YYREEE (reference sequence). This CDR3 spans 13 amino acids. V was clipped by 2 bases and J by 6 bases; unmatched bases: 3. The CDR3 coding sequence is TGTGCCAGCAGCTTCGGACAGGGTCCTGAAGCTTTCTTT. Its protein product is CASSFGQGPEAFF.

The chain uses TRBV12-3 or TRBV12-4 and TRBJ1-1; 9 bases match TRBD1. The CDR3 is made up of 13 amino acids. The trim removed 9 bases at V and 9 bases at J, leaving 11 bases unmatched. The CDR3 reads CASSGTGTTQAFF. The DNA for the CDR3 is TGTGCCAGTTCAGGGACAGGGACGACCCAAGCTTTCTTT.

This clone was observed a handful of times. V usage is TRBV5-4 and J usage is TRBJ1-2, with 8 bases that match TRBD1. The CDR3 extends over 13 amino acids. The germline gives CDR1 SGHNT, CDR2 YYREEE (reference sequence). J gave up 7 bases and V 0 bases, and 2 bases lay outside the gene matches. The CDR3 region is CASSLAGGSGYTF. The CDR3, as DNA: TGTGCCAGCAGCTTGGCAGGGGGCTCTGGCTACACCTTC.

The genes are TRBV7-9 and TRBJ1-4; 7 bases agree with TRBD1. This CDR3 is built from 14 residues. Germline V gene sequence: CDR1 SEHNR, CDR2 FQNEAQ (reference sequence). With 1 base clipped from V and 4 bases from J, the junction kept 0 bases outside the gene matches. DNA for the CDR3: TGTGCCAGCAGCTTAGGACAGGGTAATGAAAAACTGTTTTTT. It specifies CASSLGQGNEKLFF.

This chain links TRBV7-2 with TRBJ1-5; D gene ambiguous. Germline CDR1 is SGHTA and CDR2 is FQGNSA. The V and J ends lost 1 base and 4 bases respectively, with 8 bases between them. CDR3 length: 14 residues. The DNA for the CDR3 is TGTGCCAGCAGCTTAGACAGCCTAAATCAGCCCCAGCATTTT. Translation: CASSLDSLNQPQHF.

The rearrangement uses TRBV18 and TRBJ1-1; 7 nucleotides match TRBD1. Germline values: CDR1 KGHSH, CDR2 LQKENI. The CDR3 length is 16 residues. V lost 6 bases to trimming and J lost 4 bases; unmatched junction nucleotides: 14. DNA of the CDR3: TGTGCCAGCTCCCAGCGACAGGGAGAAGTTGGCACTGAAGCTTTCTTT. This translates into CASSQRQGEVGTEAFF.

J is TRBJ2-1 and V is TRBV5-8; 10 bases agree with TRBD2. J gave up 9 bases and V 4 bases, and 13 bases lay outside the gene matches. Germline loops: CDR1 SGHTS, CDR2 YDEGEE. This CDR3 region has 16 residues. CDR3 sequence (DNA): TGTGCCAGCAGCCTCACGCGGACTAGCGGAAGTTTTGAGCAGTTCTTC. Residues: CASSLTRTSGSFEQFF.

The chain has TRBV4-3 and TRBJ2-7; 8 nucleotides agree with TRBD2. This CDR3 has 14 residues. V lost 1 base and J lost 2; bases outside the gene matches: 1. Germline lookup yields CDR1 LGHNA and CDR2 YSLEER. The chain's CDR3 is CASSQGSGTYEQYF. The CDR3 DNA follows: TGCGCCAGCAGCCAAGGTAGCGGGACCTACGAGCAGTACTTC.

The chain employs TRBV3-1 (or the pseudogene TRBV3-2) and TRBJ2-2; 14 nucleotides agree with TRBD2. Germline loops: CDR1 LGHDT, CDR2 YNNKEL (reference sequence). The CDR3 is 17 residues long. The V gene end was trimmed by 4 bases and the J gene end by 5 bases; junction bases not matched to a gene: 6. CDR3 in amino acids: CASSPGLAGGMTGELFF. As DNA, the CDR3 is TGTGCCAGCAGCCCCGGACTAGCGGGAGGTATGACCGGGGAGCTGTTTTTT.

As regards this clone: Other DNA sequences in the same sample also yield this CDR3. The rearrangement joins TRBV7-2 to TRBJ2-1, with 9 bases aligning to TRBD2. The trim removed 6 bases at V and 4 bases at J, leaving 4 bases unmatched. Germline V gives CDR1 SGHTA, CDR2 FQGNSA. The CDR3 length is 14 residues. The CDR3 nucleotides are TGTGCCAGCAGTCCTACTAGCGGGTACAATGAGCAGTTCTTC. Its protein product is CASSPTSGYNEQFF.

The rearrangement links TRBV5-1 to TRBJ2-3, with D hard to call. The germline V gene encodes CDR1 SGHRS and CDR2 YFSETQ. V was pared by 0 bases and J by 0 bases, with 11 bases between. The CDR3 is 16 amino acids. The CDR3 DNA reads TGCGCCAGCAGCTTGGTAGGTGGCAGGAGCACAGATACGCAGTATTTT. Its translation is CASSLVGGRSTDTQYF.

This chain links TRBV6-5 with TRBJ2-7, with 9 bases matching TRBD2. This CDR3 comprises 15 residues. CDR1 is MNHEY, CDR2 SVGAGI, per germline. With 6 bases clipped from V and 2 bases from J, the junction kept 8 bases outside the gene matches. The CDR3 coding sequence is TGTGCCAGCAGAGACCTAGCGGGAAAAACCTACGAGCAGTACTTC. Amino acids: CASRDLAGKTYEQYF.

This clone appeared once. The V gene is TRBV6-5, the J gene TRBJ2-7, with TRBD1 as a possible D gene (6 bases). The CDR3 totals 14 residues. Germline loops: CDR1 MNHEY, CDR2 SVGAGI. Deletions cut 6 bases from V and 0 bases from J, with 12 bases between. The DNA of the CDR3 is TGTGCCAGCAGGTCCGGGACACTCTCCTACGAGCAGTACTTC. It translates to CASRSGTLSYEQYF.

The V gene is TRBV6-1, the J gene TRBJ1-2, with D unclear. CDR1 and CDR2 (germline): MNHNS, SASEGT. Trimming cost V 3 bases and J 8 bases, with 10 bases left between them. The CDR3 is made up of 12 amino acids. The CDR3 region has the DNA TGTGCCAGCAGTGATGGTGGAGCGGGCTACACCTTC. Translation: CASSDGGAGYTF.

V is TRBV6-5 and J is TRBJ2-7, with D possibly TRBD2 on 6 matching bases. The length of the CDR3 is 15 residues. Germline V gene data show CDR1 as MNHEY and CDR2 as SVGAGI. Trimming took off 5 bases at V and 3 bases at J, with 17 bases between the two ends. The CDR3 reads CASSLAPGTYYEQYF. In DNA, the CDR3 is TGTGCCAGCAGTCTGGCTCCAGGGACTTACTACGAGCAGTACTTC.

This rearrangement joins TRBV15 to TRBJ1-1, with D unresolved. This CDR3 spans 12 amino acids. CDR1 and CDR2 (germline): LNHNV, YYDKDF (reference sequence). Deletions cut 8 bases from V and 1 base from J, with 8 bases between. CDR3 loop: CATEGSNTEAFF. DNA of the CDR3: TGTGCCACCGAGGGTTCGAACACTGAAGCTTTCTTT.

This chain links TRBV7-8 with TRBJ2-7, with D possibly being TRBD2 (6 bases). Trimming removed 5 bases from V and 3 bases from J, with 14 bases in between. Germline lookup yields CDR1 SGHVS and CDR2 FQNEAQ. The CDR3 extends over 14 amino acids. CDR3 nucleotides: TGTGCCAGCAGCACCCCCGGGACTTACTACGAGCAGTACTTC. Translating it yields CASSTPGTYYEQYF.

A word on this clone: This CDR3 is also generated by other DNA sequences in the sample. The V call is TRBV11-3, the J call TRBJ2-1; 7 nucleotides agree with TRBD2. V lost 1 base and J lost 0; bases outside the gene matches: 0. The germline CDR1 and CDR2 sequences are SGHNT and YENEEA. The CDR3 contains 15 residues. CDR3 DNA sequence: TGTGCCAGCAGCTTAGGCGGGAGCTCCTACAATGAGCAGTTCTTC. It specifies CASSLGGSSYNEQFF.

The genes are TRBV11-3 and TRBJ2-7; D gene uncertain. There are 12 residues in the CDR3. Germline CDR1 reads SGHNT; CDR2 reads YENEEA. V lost 8 bases to trimming and J lost 5 bases, with 13 bases between them. CDR3 amino acids: CASRGRRNEQYF. CDR3 in DNA: TGTGCCAGCCGAGGCCGCAGAAACGAGCAGTACTTC.

The V and J genes are TRBV5-4 and TRBJ2-2, with 7 nucleotides matching TRBD1. J was trimmed by 3 bases and V by 4 bases; bases with no gene match: 6. The CDR3 is 15 amino acids. CDR1 is SGHNT and CDR2 is YYREEE in the germline V gene (reference sequence). The CDR3 sequence is CASSRIGGDTGELFF. DNA for the CDR3: TGTGCCAGCAGCCGGATAGGGGGCGACACCGGGGAGCTGTTTTTT.

The chain employs TRBV28 and TRBJ1-2; the match to TRBD1 covers 7 bases. Trimming removed 6 bases from V and 2 bases from J; junction bases left unmatched: 6. CDR1 and CDR2 from the germline V gene are MDHEN and SYDVKM. The CDR3 has 14 amino acids. The CDR3 DNA follows: TGTGCCAGCAGCCCGCCGGGACAGAACTATGGCTACACCTTC. Encoded protein: CASSPPGQNYGYTF.

The V call is TRBV28, the J call TRBJ1-4, with a weak D call TRBD1 (6 bases). CDR1 and CDR2 (germline): MDHEN, SYDVKM. CDR3 length equals 15 residues. V shed 2 bases and J shed 8 bases, with 15 bases lying between them. This CDR3 is CASSLGPGVKEKLFF. CDR3 sequence (DNA): TGTGCCAGCAGTTTAGGCCCAGGGGTAAAGGAAAAACTGTTTTTT.

The V call is TRBV30, the J call TRBJ2-1; D may be TRBD2 (6 bases). With 3 bases removed from V and 7 bases from J, the gap between germline ends came to 16 bases. Per germline, CDR1 GTSNPN and CDR2 SVGIG (reference sequence). CDR3 length: 14 amino acids. The CDR3 coding sequence is TGTGCCTGGAGATGGGACTCCAAAGGTAATGAGCAGTTCTTC. It yields the protein CAWRWDSKGNEQFF.

The rearrangement uses TRBV7-8 and TRBJ1-1; 7 bases match TRBD1. Germline trimming cut 2 bases from V and 5 bases from J; bases unmatched to any gene: 2. Germline loops: CDR1 SGHVS, CDR2 FQNEAQ. The CDR3 has 13 amino acids. This CDR3 is CASSLRTGTEAFF. CDR3 sequence (DNA): TGTGCCAGCAGCTTAAGGACAGGAACTGAAGCTTTCTTT.

The chain has TRBV28 and TRBJ2-5, with TRBD1 matching 10 bases. The ends lost 6 bases at V and 4 bases at J; junction bases unmatched: 17. CDR1 MDHEN and CDR2 SYDVKM come from the germline V gene. The CDR3 extends over 18 amino acids. Here the CDR3 DNA reads TGTGCCAGCAGCAACCTCCTTCAAAGCCGGGACAGGGGAGAGACCCAGTACTTC. Its translation: CASSNLLQSRDRGETQYF.

This clone is a singleton in its sample. This sequence joins TRBV9 and TRBJ2-6, with D unclear. V was trimmed by 3 bases and J by 0 bases, leaving 16 bases between them. The CDR3 loop spans 18 amino acids. The germline V gene encodes CDR1 SGDLS and CDR2 YYNGEE. The CDR3 region has the DNA TGTGCCAGCAGCGCAAACTCATACCTTCCCTCTGGGGCCAACGTCCTGACTTTC. Its protein product is CASSANSYLPSGANVLTF.

The sample holds a few counts of this clone. This CDR3 is CASSLSENTIYF. CDR3 coding DNA: TGTGCCAGCAGCTTATCTGAGAACACCATATATTTT. The chain recombines TRBV11-3 with TRBJ1-3; no clear D gene. CDR3 length: 12 residues. With 2 bases removed from V and 7 bases from J, the gap between germline ends came to 6 bases. CDR1 and CDR2 (germline): SGHNT, YENEEA. Looking up the rest from reference TRBV11-3 and TRBJ1-3 gives the full variable domain: EAGVVQSPRYKIIEKKQPVAFWCNPISGHNTLYWYLQNLGQGPELLIRYENEEAVDDSQLPKDRFSAERLKGVDSTLKIQPAELGDSAVYLCASSLSENTIYFGEGSWLTVV.

The V and J genes are TRBV3-1 (or the pseudogene TRBV3-2) and TRBJ1-2, with unresolved D. This CDR3 has 14 residues. Trimming cost V 0 bases and J 8 bases, with 13 bases left between them. Looked up from germline, CDR1 is LGHDT and CDR2 is YNNKEL (reference sequence). This CDR3 is CASSQEGRPLGYTF. In nucleotides, the CDR3 is TGTGCCAGCAGCCAAGAGGGCAGGCCCCTCGGCTACACCTTC.

The chain is built from TRBV29-1 and TRBJ2-1; D gene ambiguous. The V gene's germline CDR1 is SQVTM and CDR2 ANQGSEA. V was cut by 4 bases and J by 0 bases, with 4 bases left in between. The CDR3 has 12 amino acids. CDR3 sequence (DNA): TGCAGCGTTGCCAACTCCTACAATGAGCAGTTCTTC. Its protein product is CSVANSYNEQFF.

This chain uses TRBV5-1 with TRBJ1-1, with 8 bases identical to TRBD1. V trimming: 7 bases; J trimming: 0 bases; junction bases outside the gene matches: 8. Germline V gene lookup returns CDR1 SGHRS and CDR2 YFSETQ. This CDR3 region has 15 residues. CDR3 loop: CASLRDRGLNTEAFF. The CDR3 nucleotides read TGCGCCAGCCTTAGAGACAGGGGACTGAACACTGAAGCTTTCTTT.

The rearrangement links TRBV2 to TRBJ1-5; D ambiguous. The V end was cut by 3 bases, the J end by 3 bases, with 12 bases between. The V gene's germline CDR1 is SNHLY and CDR2 FYNNEI. This CDR3 spans 15 amino acids. The CDR3 reads CASSDPQKINQPQHF. The CDR3 DNA sequence: TGTGCCAGCAGTGACCCGCAGAAGATCAATCAGCCCCAGCATTTT.